The 4 T cell receptor beta chains given below trace back to one sample, sequenced in a study of blood T cell repertoires in COVID-19. The repertoire was sequenced with immunoSEQ multiplex PCR; TCRdb's copy has only in-frame clones and lacks some. The sample has under 200,000 clones, about 82% seen once. Sequenced input: PBMCs or T cells enriched from blood (not recorded which). All receptors derive from a man aged 40-50 years with acute COVID-19.

The chain is built from TRBV2 and TRBJ2-5; 7 bases are shared with TRBD2. The CDR3 contains 13 residues. V shed 8 bases, J shed 1 base, and the junction held 4 bases outside the gene matches. Germline V gives CDR1 SNHLY, CDR2 FYNNEI. CDR3 sequence (DNA): TGTGCCAGCGGGGTAGCGGGCCAAGAGACCCAGTACTTC. This translates into CASGVAGQETQYF.

V usage is TRBV27 and J usage is TRBJ2-5; 7 nucleotides match TRBD2. With 5 bases clipped from V and 9 bases from J, the junction kept 21 bases outside the gene matches. The germline V gene has CDR1 MNHEY and CDR2 SMNVEV (reference sequence). This CDR3 comprises 17 residues. The CDR3, as DNA: TGTGCCAGCAGTCCTAACCCCCGGGACTATTATGGGAAGGCCCAGTACTTC. Translated, it gives CASSPNPRDYYGKAQYF.

The rearrangement joins TRBV3-1 (or the pseudogene TRBV3-2) to TRBJ2-2; 10 bases line up with TRBD2. Germline loops: CDR1 LGHDT, CDR2 YNNKEL (reference sequence). CDR3 length: 15 residues. J lost 7 bases, V lost 4 bases, and 6 bases had no gene match. CDR3 amino acids: CASSLAGGYGGELFF. Here the CDR3 DNA reads TGTGCCAGCAGCCTAGCGGGAGGTTATGGCGGGGAGCTGTTTTTT.

The chain links TRBV4-2 to TRBJ1-1, with no clear D. The CDR3 loop spans 14 amino acids. Germline CDR1 and CDR2: LGHNA and YNFKEQ. With 0 bases removed from V and 6 bases from J, the gap between germline ends came to 11 bases. CDR3 DNA: TGTGCCAGCAGCCAAGATCGGTCCGATGCTGAAGCTTTCTTT. Its protein is CASSQDRSDAEAFF.